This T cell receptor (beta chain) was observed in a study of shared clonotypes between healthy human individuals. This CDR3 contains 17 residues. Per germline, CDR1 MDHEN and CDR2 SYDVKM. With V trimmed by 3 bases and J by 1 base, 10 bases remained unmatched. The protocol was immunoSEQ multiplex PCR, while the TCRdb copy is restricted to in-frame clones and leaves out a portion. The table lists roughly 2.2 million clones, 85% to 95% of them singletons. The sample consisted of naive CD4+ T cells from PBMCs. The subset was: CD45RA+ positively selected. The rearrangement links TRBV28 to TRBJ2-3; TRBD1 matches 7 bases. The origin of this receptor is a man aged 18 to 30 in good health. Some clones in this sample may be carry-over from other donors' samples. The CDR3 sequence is CASSFLGDSRGTDTQYF. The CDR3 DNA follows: TGTGCCAGCAGTTTTTTAGGGGACAGTAGGGGCACAGATACGCAGTATTTT.